This TCR beta chain was recovered during a study of cytomegalovirus exposure and HLA in healthy donors (dated by TCRdb to 2016 to 2017). About the full investigation: According to an earlier analysis of around 600 of the donors, about 179 million T cells yielded 90 million to 140 million unique TCR beta sequences and approximately 280 Gb of sequence data. Every repertoire in the discovery cohort had been generated on one and the same sequencing platform. The study was designed to test whether signatures of past pathogen exposure could be identified by cataloging public T cell receptors. Using immunosequencing, the study profiled T cell repertoires from approximately 700 subjects and related those repertoires to cytomegalovirus serostatus. The later analysis used no new phenotypic data to find candidate immune exposures, relying instead on TCR beta sequences and their occurrence across donors. A later genetic analysis used genome-wide SNP genotypes for about 60% of the 666 donors, treating that subset as a discovery cohort. Of the roughly 400 genotyped donors, less than 90% were placed in the genetic ancestry cluster associated with self-reported Caucasian donors. The number of donors typed differed by locus, with about 629-640 for A, B, C, DRB1 and DQB1, over 500 for DQA1, approximately 570 for DPA1, and approximately 470 for DPB1. A later analysis re-examined previously published TCR beta repertoires from 610 or so donors and added high-resolution HLA genotyping to investigate patterns of TCR occurrence. The study combined high-throughput TCR immunosequencing, statistical association of individual TCRs with disease status, and machine learning to predict cytomegalovirus infection status. An earlier analysis of fewer than 700 of the donors applied high-throughput TCR beta sequencing to assess whether each TCR beta V gene segment acted as functional or pseudogenic. On average, 235,054 unique TCR beta nucleotide sequences were sequenced per donor among about 400 genotyped donors of the cohort, with roughly 18% of those sequences being non-productive. Besides the first cohort of 666 subjects, a separate validation cohort made up of about 120 different subjects was used. Donor age, sex, ethnicity and CMV serostatus were compiled alongside the repertoire data. Four or five DR-DQ haplotypes were handled as single units for association and clustering because linkage in the cohort was strong. Both class I and class II loci were covered by HLA typing, at four-digit resolution. An early release that covered 500 to 800 HLA-typed donors contained about 300 gigabases of sequencing data and roughly 84 million unique TCR sequences. Study-wide conclusions, independent of this receptor: The study listed around 160 TCR beta chains as associated with cytomegalovirus. In a later genetic analysis, a missense DCLRE1C variant was associated with V-gene and J-gene trimming of TCR beta chains, and the association was replicated in an independent cohort. A group of highly shared sequence variants was considered likely to be a technical artifact of the sequencing pipeline. Only TCR beta chains were sequenced in this cohort, and the absence of alpha or paired-chain data limited detectable features. Correlated functional status among segregating V segments might reflect linkage disequilibrium, but an unknown experimental factor could not be ruled out. Because counts were too low, some 17 rarely observed V segments, including chromosome 9 orphons, were left out of the earlier analysis of about 620 of the donors. The presence/absence analyses assumed that sequencing depth was roughly uniform across donors, and that assumption may not be true. In a later analysis, HLA-associated TCR beta chains were found to be more clonally expanded and to have lower generation probabilities than equally common non-associated chains. A further reported finding was that TCR beta sequences accurately predicted the HLA-A and HLA-B alleles for most subjects in the first cohort. HLA typing was unavailable for some donors at each locus, so association tests used only the typed subset. A later analysis reported that several top co-occurrence clusters appeared linked to parvovirus B19, influenza, CMV and Epstein-Barr virus. Three of the identified cytomegalovirus-associated TCR beta chains were confirmed in vitro to be specific for cytomegalovirus antigens. Some IMGT-functional V segments, including TRBV6-2 and TRBV6-3, could not be distinguished by the 87-base-pair reads and were therefore excluded. Assigning TCR associations to individual alleles was difficult when HLA alleles, especially DR and DQ, strongly co-occurred. In a later analysis, most CMV-associated TCR beta chains were found to appear HLA-restricted, with HLA associations seemingly driven largely by CMV exposure. CMV serostatus was the only immune exposure information available for the cohort. A later genetic analysis reported fewer N-insertions in productive TCRs among donors in an Asian-associated ancestry cluster than the roughly 640-donor mean. Across donors, most TCR sequences were observed very rarely, whereas some public TCRs were present in many individuals. In an earlier analysis of approximately 590 of the donors, most TCR beta V segments appeared in productive rearrangements about 87% or about 30% of the time, broadly matching IMGT annotations. In a later analysis, 15,000 to 20,000 TCR beta sequences were associated with specific HLA alleles at a false discovery rate of 0.05. A later analysis found that TCR association rates varied across HLA loci, with DRB1 alleles showing the most associated TCRs and HLA-C alleles the fewest. The authors suggested that the approach could potentially be extended to other disease states and immunological phenotypes. Cytomegalovirus status was reported to be diagnosed by the classifier with high specificity and sensitivity in both the original and validation cohorts.

From the cysteine through the phenylalanine, the CDR3 covers 15 amino acids. The DNA shown is the 45-base CDR3, in frame from base 1. Sequences SNHLY (CDR1) and FYNNEI (CDR2) are obtained from the germline V gene. The junction shows trimming of 2 bases on V and 1 base on J, and the gene matches do not reach 2 bases of it. The cohort comprised fewer than 750 healthy bone marrow donors. At the time of sampling, all cohort members were nominally healthy, though unrecorded immune exposures were likely present. The donor tested CMV seronegative and was one of the 352 seronegative cohort members. A peripheral blood sample was provided by each donor, and peripheral blood mononuclear cells were used for TCR beta sequencing. The Qiagen DNeasy Blood Extraction Kit was used to extract genomic DNA from the blood cell samples. This clone turned up a few times. Its antigen remains unidentified. Per-base qualities were not stored, and no clone one base away is much larger.

The library relied on the immunoSEQ multiplex PCR assay. The multiplex PCR relied on a mix of 60 forward primers for TCR Vbeta segments and 13 reverse primers for TCR Jbeta segments. A multiplex PCR assay on genomic DNA amplified the CDR3 region of rearranged TCR beta genes. On the Illumina HiSeq System, the amplified TCR beta libraries were sequenced as 87-base-pair reads. Processing in the source paper ran as follows. A later analysis tallied around 87 million unique TCR beta chains across the 700 or so repertoires, and about 10 million of those chains were shared by two or more donors. To remove PCR and sequencing errors, raw reads were error-corrected and collapsed into unique sequences using a nearest-neighbor algorithm that merged closely related sequences. CDR3 sequences were aligned to IMGT reference sequences to assign V, D and J gene segments. For a sequence to be retained, a match of at least six nucleotides was required to both a V gene segment and a J gene segment. A rearrangement counted as productive if the CDR3 had no stop codons and remained in frame with V and J, and every other rearrangement counted as non-productive. Following IMGT convention, CDR3 was defined as the stretch from the second conserved V-encoded cysteine to the conserved J-encoded phenylalanine. Sequences without an unambiguous match to a single V gene segment were excluded from the earlier analysis of 450 to 650 of the donors. An earlier analysis of 587 of the donors called V segments functional above 56.7% productive rearrangements and segregating when the between-donor standard deviation exceeded 5%. A statistical classification framework was built for diagnosing cytomegalovirus status from the catalog of TCR beta chain sequences. In a later analysis, V and J genes were assigned by comparing TCR nucleotide sequences against IMGT/GENE-DB human TR gene sequences. In a later analysis, CDR3 sequences and most-parsimonious VDJ recombination scenarios were assigned using the TCRdist pipeline. In a later analysis, each TCR beta chain was defined by its CDR3 amino acid sequence together with its V-gene family, and reads without a unique V-gene family were excluded. A later analysis removed several hundred highly shared, low-generation-probability nucleotide sequences to deal with suspected cross-contamination and a sequencing artifact. A later analysis calculated a clonal expansion index for each public chain from normalized within-repertoire ranks of inferred template counts. In a later analysis, generation probabilities were computed with a VDJ recombination model fitted to out-of-frame rearrangements, and the resulting probabilities were checked against IGoR. Hypergeometric tests were used in a later analysis to score TCR-TCR, TCR-HLA and TCR-CMV co-occurrence, with a repertoire-size bias correction applied to the TCR pairs. False discovery rates were estimated in a later analysis by permuting HLA or CMV assignments 20 times. In a later analysis, co-occurring TCRs were grouped with DBSCAN, and TCRdist sequence similarity was added when clustering was performed within HLA-allele-positive subsets. For co-occurrence clustering, repertoires with fewer than 30,000 or more than 120,000 public chains were excluded, along with roughly five repertoires with anomalous nucleotide sharing. TCRdb holds this immuneACCESS table with in-frame rearrangements only. Some clones are missing; in checked studies, unresolved V genes explain under half, and the rest has no known cause. That table gives V, J and clone size, and the DNA gave D and trimming. Counted in this sample were 150,000 to 200,000 clones; more than 75% of them appeared once. Roughly 1.5% of the sample comes from the top ten.

Material: PBMCs. This TCR derives from a woman in her forties or fifties in good health and CMV-seronegative. The sequence is built from TRBV2 and TRBJ1-2; 9 central nucleotides agree with TRBD1. The CDR3 region: CASSETGGDNYGYTF. The DNA sequence is given as TGTGCCAGCAGTGAAACAGGGGGCGATAACTATGGCTACACCTTC.